This TCR beta chain was recorded in a study of shared T cell receptors in the human thymus. CDR3 length equals 17 residues. Germline lookup yields CDR1 SGHAT and CDR2 FQNNGV. V was clipped by 1 base and J by 2 bases; unmatched bases: 7. This table comes from immunoSEQ multiplex PCR, and its TCRdb copy is limited to in-frame clones, with some not included. The data show about 730,000 clones, approximately 83% seen once. These sequences were also reported in another study, on human thymus T cells. According to that study: Thymic and blood repertoires seemed to favor certain V and J genes. Unrelated people showed highly overlapping thymic repertoires, related research reported.

The V and J genes are TRBV11-2 and TRBJ2-3; TRBD2 agrees at 9 bases. Sequencing input: thymocytes. The origin of this receptor is a girl younger than two with a congenital heart defect. The CDR3, as DNA: TGTGCCAGCAGCTTAGCCCCGGCTAGCGGGGACACAGATACGCAGTATTTT. Translating gives CASSLAPASGDTDTQYF.